One and the same sample provided the 10 T cell receptor beta chains below, sequenced in a study of shared clonotypes between healthy human individuals. Method: immunoSEQ multiplex PCR; TCRdb's copy keeps in-frame clones and lacks some. The table shows more than 2,000,000 clones, with roughly 93% occurring only once. The sequencing input was naive CD4+ T cells from PBMCs. Documented subset: CD45RA+ positively selected. These receptors were taken from a man between 18 and 35 years old in good health. Some clones in this sample may be carry-over from other donors' samples.

This clone was seen just once. This chain joins TRBV9 and TRBJ1-2, with 7 bases lining up with TRBD1. Germline-derived CDR1 and CDR2 are SGDLS and YYNGEE. Germline trimming cut 3 bases from V and 4 bases from J; bases unmatched to any gene: 6. This CDR3 contains 14 residues. CDR3 bases: TGTGCCAGCAGCGCCCGGACAGGCTTCTATGGCTACACCTTC. Its protein is CASSARTGFYGYTF.

The chain links TRBV5-1 to TRBJ1-6, with TRBD1 matching over 8 bases. The CDR3 totals 14 residues. V was pared by 4 bases and J by 10 bases, with 7 bases of the junction left unmatched. Germline loops: CDR1 SGHRS, CDR2 YFSETQ. CDR3 amino acids: CASSTGQVGSPLHF. The CDR3 nucleotides read TGCGCCAGCAGCACGGGACAGGTTGGATCACCCCTCCACTTT.

V and J are TRBV9 and TRBJ2-1; no definite D call. The CDR3 consists of 14 residues. CDR1 is SGDLS and CDR2 is YYNGEE in the germline V gene. V lost 0 bases, J lost 7 bases, and 11 bases lay in between. CDR3 nucleotides: TGTGCCAGCAGCGTAGGAGCTTACGGAAATGAGCAGTTCTTC. Translated: CASSVGAYGNEQFF. Supplemented by reference TRBV9 and TRBJ2-1, the full variable domain reads DSGVTQTPKHLITATGQRVTLRCSPRSGDLSVYWYQQSLDQGLQFLIQYYNGEERAKGNILERFSAQQFPDLHSELNLSSLELGDSALYFCASSVGAYGNEQFFGPGTRLTVL.

V gene TRBV7-3 combines with J gene TRBJ1-1; no clear D gene. The CDR3 extends over 13 amino acids. Trimming left V 7 bases short and J 4 bases short, with 13 bases between. The germline V gene encodes CDR1 SGHTA and CDR2 FQGTGA. The CDR3 is CASTLAWFTEAFF. CDR3 nucleotide sequence: TGTGCCAGCACCTTGGCGTGGTTCACTGAAGCTTTCTTT.

The V gene is TRBV11-2, the J gene TRBJ2-5; the D is unclear. The V end was cut by 4 bases, the J end by 5 bases, with 26 bases between. This CDR3 has 18 amino acids. Per the germline V gene, CDR1 is SGHAT and CDR2 is FQNNGV. For the CDR3, the DNA is TGTGCCAGCAGCTCAATCAGTGTTTCCTTACTCAAAAGGGAGACCCAGTACTTC. Its translation: CASSSISVSLLKRETQYF. The variable domain in full, completed from reference TRBV11-2 and TRBJ2-5, reads EAGVAQSPRYKIIEKRQSVAFWCNPISGHATLYWYQQILGQGPKLLIQFQNNGVVDDSQLPKDRFSAERLKGVDSTLKIQPAKLEDSAVYLCASSSISVSLLKRETQYFGPGTRLLVL.

V and J are TRBV5-1 and TRBJ2-5, with 7 bases fitting TRBD1. The CDR3 consists of 15 residues. Germline CDR1 is SGHRS and CDR2 is YFSETQ. The trim removed 4 bases at V and 1 base at J, leaving 7 bases unmatched. This CDR3 reads CASSQGQPSQETQYF. The CDR3 DNA follows: TGCGCCAGCAGCCAGGGACAGCCTTCCCAAGAGACCCAGTACTTC.

The chain carries TRBV19 and TRBJ2-3, with TRBD2 identical over 12 bases. The germline gives CDR1 LNHDA, CDR2 SQIVND (reference sequence). CDR3 size: 16 residues. V was pared by 6 bases and J by 2 bases, with 6 bases of the junction left unmatched. The CDR3 protein is CASSSRLAGDTDTQYF. CDR3 nucleotide sequence: TGTGCCAGTAGCTCGCGACTAGCGGGAGACACAGATACGCAGTATTTT.

The chain is built from TRBV2 and TRBJ2-7; D is uncertain. Trimming took off 4 bases at V and 1 base at J, with 11 bases between the two ends. CDR1 is SNHLY, CDR2 FYNNEI, per germline. The CDR3 totals 14 residues. The CDR3 sequence: CASSGHSQSYEQYF. In DNA, the CDR3 is TGTGCCAGCAGTGGGCACAGCCAGTCCTACGAGCAGTACTTC.

This chain uses TRBV19 with TRBJ2-7; 10 bases match TRBD1. CDR1 is LNHDA, CDR2 SQIVND, per germline (reference sequence). The CDR3 length is 14 residues. The trim removed 3 bases at V and 5 bases at J, leaving 4 bases unmatched. In DNA form, the CDR3 reads TGTGCCAGTAGTATTCGAGGGACAGGGGACGAGCAGTACTTC. Amino acids: CASSIRGTGDEQYF.

The chain joins TRBV7-9 to TRBJ2-1; D gene ambiguous. V lost 5 bases to trimming and J lost 7 bases, with 9 bases between them. The CDR3 consists of 12 residues. Germline CDR1 and CDR2: SEHNR and FQNEAQ (reference sequence). DNA for the CDR3: TGTGCCAGCAGCATCGGGTTGAATGAGCAGTTCTTC. Translation gives CASSIGLNEQFF.